The source of this TCR beta chain is a study of cytomegalovirus exposure and HLA in healthy donors. The PCR used 60 Vbeta and 13 Jbeta primers. Authors' data handling: An analysis performed later counted roughly 79 million unique TCR beta chains (approximately 12 million of them shared). Profiling relied on immunoSEQ multiplex PCR, and the TCRdb table lists in-frame clones only, not all of them. For V, J and clone size, that table is used; D and trimming come from the DNA. The sample carries approximately 150,000 clones, 75% recorded once. Of note for this clone: Its cognate antigen is unknown.

Germline-derived CDR1 and CDR2 are SEHNR and FQNEAQ (reference sequence). With 2 bases removed from V and 6 bases from J, the gap between germline ends came to 10 bases. CDR3 length equals 13 residues. Study-wide results and limits: Previous analysis showed most TCR beta V segments were productive about 87% or about 30% of the time. Later, an analysis found that common viral pathogens appeared to be linked with several of the most significant clusters. Evidence from a later analysis indicated that most CMV-associated TCR beta chains looked HLA-restricted.

This TCR was recovered from a man between 18 and 35 years old in good health and CMV-seropositive. The chain recombines TRBV7-9 with TRBJ1-1; D call uncertain. Sequencing was done on a sample of PBMCs. In DNA, the CDR3 is TGTGCCAGCAGCTTATTTAGAATTCCTGAAGCTTTCTTT. This encodes CASSLFRIPEAFF.